The rows below give T cell receptor beta chains drawn from one sample of a study of CD8 T cells in Susac syndrome. TCRdb called the immunoSEQ multiplex PCR reads again in MiXCR, with one record for every CDR3 protein. The profile shows under 200,000 distinct CDR3 sequences, 85% to 95% of them singletons. Sequencing was performed on CD8+ T cells from PBMCs. The source of these receptors is a human donor with multiple sclerosis. Both conserved end residues are part of each CDR3. The D gene is left open where the match is weak. The size entry is marked missing in some rows and otherwise reads once, few, many or a size class.

d_call,clone_size,v_call,cdr3_aa
-,-,TRBV20-1,CSASGGMEDTQYF
TRBD1,-,TRBV15,CATSGGGQVLGNEQFF
-,-,TRBV7-6,CASSLGSGDNTQYF
TRBD2,once,TRBV27,CASSLSSGGNEQYF
-,-,TRBV6-5,CASINENTEAFF
-,-,TRBV7-9,CASSSITNYGYTF
-,-,TRBV7-3,CASSLILAGGEQFF
-,-,TRBV28,CASSPDGELAKNIQYF
-,-,TRBV7-9,CASSLLTAGLGGEQYF
-,-,TRBV30,CAWSGPPGYNEQFF
-,-,TRBV15,CATSRGRYSPLHF
-,-,TRBV6-6,CASIAQAGELFF
-,-,TRBV19,CASSAGRTIYGYTF
-,-,TRBV7-9,CASSQIQSTGELFF
-,-,TRBV28,CASSSSDSPSSYEQYF
TRBD2,-,TRBV5-1,CASSARTSGSSTDTQYF
TRBD1,-,TRBV3-1,CASSQDVGQGAFSGYTF
TRBD2,once,TRBV9,CASSGPGLANIQYF
-,-,TRBV4-1,CASSQRTANPNEQYF
-,once,TRBV4-1,CASTKVGAGELFF
TRBD1,-,TRBV29-1,CSGLTGGGDTQYF
TRBD1,-,TRBV20-1,CSARDLVGGADGYTF